This TCR beta chain was recovered during a study of shared T cell receptors in the human thymus (dated by TCRdb to the early 2020s). At the level of the whole study: The study investigated the way shared, self-reactive T-cell receptor alpha chains are produced in the human thymus.

The method was the immunoSEQ multiplex PCR assay. TCRdb obtained this table from immuneACCESS and retained in-frame rearrangements with V and J assigned. These tables miss some clones; where compared with another copy, unresolved V genes account for less than half of the shortfall, and the remainder is unexplained. The sample records about 660,000 clones, 87% of which are singletons. Of the sample, 0.0094% is held by the ten largest clones. Regarding this clone: The antigen it recognizes is unknown. No clone much larger than this one lies a single base away; base qualities are absent.

CDR3 length: 14 amino acids, cysteine to phenylalanine. CDR3 DNA is the only sequence kept; it has 42 bases, read in frame from the first base. V gives up 0 bases and J gives up 7 bases, and the segment between their germline ends measures 14 bases. CDR1 SGDLS and CDR2 YYNGEE were looked up in the germline V gene. These records were also assigned to another study, of human thymus T cells. The second paper further reports: Immunologically healthy infants undergoing open corrective cardiac surgery for congenital heart defects in Finland were used as donors. The thymus tissue came from surgical resects taken out during corrective cardiac surgery. Both the thymic and the peripheral blood repertoires appeared to show biased V and J gene segment usage. According to the related research, thymic TCR repertoires were highly overlapping among unrelated individuals. The study described the TCR alpha and beta repertoires in fewer than 10 infant thymus samples and four matching peripheral blood samples. The infant donors were roughly 7 to 244 days old, and the cohort included roughly six males and two females. Thymocytes were freed from the tissue by mechanical means and kept at -70 degrees C as pellets of roughly 9-30 million cells. A QIAsymphony instrument was used to extract genomic DNA from frozen cell pellets. The immunoSEQ multiplex PCR assay was used to amplify the TCRB and TCRAD loci from a standardized quantity of quality-controlled genomic DNA. The V(D)J region was spanned by amplicons of a length sufficient to cover the CDR3 and to identify V and J genes. The amplicons were sequenced on an Illumina platform via the commercial immunoSEQ service. Primer bias and sequencing errors were corrected as previously described, and TCRAD and TCRB were defined on the basis of the IMGT database. Repertoires were analysed with immunoSEQ Analyzer 3.0 and VDJTools, covering basic statistics, V/J segment usage, diversity estimates, rarefaction and pairwise overlap. Diversity was estimated with Chao1, ChaoE, Efron-Thisted, Shannon and inverse Simpson indices, and also on datasets down-sampled to the smallest sample. For repertoire overlap, CDR3 nucleotide sequence, V gene and J gene had to match strictly, and clustering was done by Jaccard-based multidimensional scaling. On average, roughly 740,000 unique TCRB clonotypes were obtained from thymus samples, compared with about 86,000 from blood samples.

The rearranged chain carries TRBV9 and TRBJ2-7, with no reliable assignment of the D segment. This sequence originates from a boy younger than two with a congenital heart defect. Donor details come from another sample of the same person, matched by shared clones. Sequencing was done on a sample of thymocytes. At the DNA level, the sequence is TGTGCCAGCAGCGTAGCTCCCCAGCCCGGGGAGCAGTACTTC. It encodes CASSVAPQPGEQYF.